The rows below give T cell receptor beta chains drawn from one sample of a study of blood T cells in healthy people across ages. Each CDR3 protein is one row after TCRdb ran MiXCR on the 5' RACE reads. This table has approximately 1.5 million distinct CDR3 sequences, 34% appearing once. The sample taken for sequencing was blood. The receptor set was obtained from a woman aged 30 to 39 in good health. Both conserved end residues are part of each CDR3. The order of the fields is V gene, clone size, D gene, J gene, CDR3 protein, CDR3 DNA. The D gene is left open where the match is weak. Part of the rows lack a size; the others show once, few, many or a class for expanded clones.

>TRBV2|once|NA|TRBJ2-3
CASRLVRGFREDTQYF
TGTGCCAGCAGACTTGTTCGGGGGTTCCGGGAAGATACGCAGTATTTT
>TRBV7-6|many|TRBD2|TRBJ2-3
CASSSGGGDTQYF
TGTGCCAGCAGCTCCGGGGGGGGAGATACGCAGTATTTT
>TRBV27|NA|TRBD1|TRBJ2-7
CASRQDRARIYEQYF
TGTGCCAGCAGACAGGACAGGGCACGAATCTACGAGCAGTACTTC
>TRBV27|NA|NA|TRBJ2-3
CASSLTGSNTDTQYF
TGTGCCAGCAGTTTGACGGGCTCAAACACAGATACGCAGTATTTT
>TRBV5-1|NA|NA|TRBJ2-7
CASSPSPNEQYF
TGCGCCAGCAGCCCGAGCCCGAACGAGCAGTACTTC
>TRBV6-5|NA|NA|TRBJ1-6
CASSYSLNAGSSPLHF
TGTGCCAGCAGTTACTCCCTAAACGCCGGTAGCTCACCCCTCCACTTT
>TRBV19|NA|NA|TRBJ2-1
CASSRPAQAYNEQFF
TGTGCCAGTAGCCGACCAGCGCAAGCCTACAATGAGCAGTTCTTC
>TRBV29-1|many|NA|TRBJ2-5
CSVMRTGETQYF
TGCAGCGTTATGCGGACCGGAGAGACCCAGTACTTC
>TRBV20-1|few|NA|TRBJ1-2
CSANMGILYGYTF
TGCAGTGCTAACATGGGGATTCTCTATGGCTACACCTTC
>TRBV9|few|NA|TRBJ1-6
CASSVTGGGVLPLHF
TGTGCCAGCAGCGTAACCGGGGGCGGGGTGTTACCCCTCCACTTT
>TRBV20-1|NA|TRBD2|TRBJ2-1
CSALQLAGVGNEQFF
TGCAGTGCCCTGCAACTAGCGGGAGTAGGCAATGAGCAGTTCTTC
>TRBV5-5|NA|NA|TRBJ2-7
CASSPGRIGESYPYEQYF
TGTGCCAGCAGCCCGGGGAGGATAGGCGAAAGTTACCCCTACGAGCAGTACTTC
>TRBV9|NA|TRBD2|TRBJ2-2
CANLVGGLASTGELFF
TGTGCCAACCTTGTGGGGGGACTAGCGAGCACCGGGGAGCTGTTTTTT
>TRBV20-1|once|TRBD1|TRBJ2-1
CSASFVQGVSDEQFF
TGTAGTGCTAGTTTTGTACAGGGGGTCAGCGATGAGCAGTTCTTC
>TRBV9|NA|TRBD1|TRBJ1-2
CASSVEAGGSYGYTF
TGTGCCAGCAGCGTAGAGGCAGGGGGGAGCTATGGCTACACCTTC
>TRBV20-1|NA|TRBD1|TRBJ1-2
CSARHPGTGGRVGYTF
TGCAGTGCTCGACATCCAGGGACAGGGGGCAGGGTAGGCTACACCTTC
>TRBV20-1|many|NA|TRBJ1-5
CSARGGNSNQPQHF
TGCAGTGCTAGAGGGGGCAATAGCAATCAGCCCCAGCATTTT
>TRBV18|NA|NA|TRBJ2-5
CASSPQSGGETQYF
TGTGCCAGCTCACCACAAAGCGGAGGAGAGACCCAGTACTTC
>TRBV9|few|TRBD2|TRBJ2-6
CASSVRGAGANVLTF
TGTGCCAGCAGCGTACGGGGGGCTGGGGCCAACGTCCTGACTTTC
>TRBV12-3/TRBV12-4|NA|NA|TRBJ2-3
CASSPNPLTSRGTRDTRYF
TGTGCCAGCAGTCCGAACCCTTTGACTAGTCGGGGGACAAGGGATACGCGGTATTTT
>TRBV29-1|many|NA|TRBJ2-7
CSVEDLGGANYEQYF
TGCAGCGTTGAAGATCTTGGGGGGGCCAACTACGAGCAGTACTTC
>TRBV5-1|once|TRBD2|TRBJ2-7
CASSPEAGGPHEQYF
TGCGCCAGCAGCCCCGAAGCGGGAGGGCCCCACGAGCAGTACTTC
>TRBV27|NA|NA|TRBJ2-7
CASSLTPRQGGNEQYF
TGTGCCAGCAGTTTAACGCCCCGACAGGGAGGGAACGAGCAGTACTTC
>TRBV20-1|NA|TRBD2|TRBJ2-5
CSVDDPGTSGTKETQYF
TGCAGTGTTGACGACCCCGGGACTAGCGGTACCAAAGAGACCCAGTACTTC
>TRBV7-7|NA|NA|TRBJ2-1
CASSLDRQSRIGNEQFF
TGTGCCAGCAGCTTAGATAGACAGTCGAGAATTGGCAATGAGCAGTTCTTC
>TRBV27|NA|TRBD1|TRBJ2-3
CASSSPQRQGSLDTQYF
TGTGCCAGCAGCTCCCCCCAACGACAGGGATCATTGGATACGCAGTATTTT
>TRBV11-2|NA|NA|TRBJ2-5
CASSFTSTSEETQYF
TGTGCCAGCAGCTTTACTTCGACTAGTGAAGAGACCCAGTACTTC
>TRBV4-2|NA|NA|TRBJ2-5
CASSQGPAYVGETQYF
TGTGCCAGCAGCCAAGGTCCAGCCTATGTCGGTGAGACCCAGTACTTC
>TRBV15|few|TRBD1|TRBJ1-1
CATSREQNRGTEAFF
TGTGCCACCAGCAGAGAACAGAACAGGGGCACTGAAGCTTTCTTT
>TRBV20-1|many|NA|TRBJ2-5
CSARVETQYF
TGCAGTGCTAGGGTGGAGACCCAGTACTTC
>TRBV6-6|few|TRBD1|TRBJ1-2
CASSYRTDRASYGYTF
TGTGCCAGCAGTTACCGCACCGACAGGGCTTCCTATGGCTACACCTTC
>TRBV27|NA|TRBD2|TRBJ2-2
CASSSAGAGTGELFF
TGTGCCAGCAGTTCGGCGGGAGCCGGAACCGGGGAGCTGTTTTTT
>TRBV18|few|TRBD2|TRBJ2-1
CASSPTSGDNEQFF
TGTGCCAGCTCACCGACTAGCGGGGACAATGAGCAGTTCTTC
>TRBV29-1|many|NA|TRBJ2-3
CSVMGAISSTDTQYF
TGCAGCGTAATGGGGGCCATCTCTAGCACAGATACGCAGTATTTT
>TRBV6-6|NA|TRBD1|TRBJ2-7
CASSSGQGAYAYEQYF
TGTGCCAGCAGTTCGGGACAGGGGGCTTATGCCTACGAGCAGTACTTC
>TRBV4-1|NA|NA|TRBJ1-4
CASSQRSTNEKLFF
TGCGCCAGCAGCCAGCGTTCAACTAATGAAAAACTGTTTTTT
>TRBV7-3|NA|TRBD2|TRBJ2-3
CASSLTLSGGGAQYF
TGTGCCAGCAGCTTAACGTTGTCGGGGGGTGGGGCGCAGTATTTT
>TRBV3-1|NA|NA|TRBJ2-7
CASSPTLTYEQYF
TGTGCCAGCAGCCCGACCCTTACCTACGAGCAGTACTTC
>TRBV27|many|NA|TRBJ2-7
CASTGLSSYEQYF
TGTGCCAGCACCGGCCTTAGCTCCTACGAGCAGTACTTC
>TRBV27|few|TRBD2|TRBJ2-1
CASSLLSAGGITYNEQFF
TGTGCCAGCAGTTTACTGTCGGCGGGAGGGATCACCTACAATGAGCAGTTCTTC
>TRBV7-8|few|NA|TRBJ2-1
CASSSPPLRGSYNEQFF
TGTGCCAGCAGCTCCCCCCCGTTGCGGGGCTCCTACAATGAGCAGTTCTTC
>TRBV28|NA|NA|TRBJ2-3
CASSPASSTDTQYF
TGTGCCAGCAGTCCTGCTAGTAGCACAGATACGCAGTATTTT